These 2 T cell receptor beta chains originate from one sample sequenced in a study of shared clonotypes between healthy human individuals. Method: immunoSEQ multiplex PCR; TCRdb's copy keeps in-frame clones and lacks some. The sample consists of 2,500,000 or so clones, 85% to 95% of them appearing once. The sequenced sample consisted of naive CD4+ T cells from PBMCs. Subset described: CD45RA+ positively selected. The receptors here all came from a man aged 18-30 years in good health. Some clones in this sample may be carry-over from other donors' samples.

The rearrangement links TRBV9 to TRBJ2-1; D may match TRBD1 or TRBD2 (5 bases each). The CDR3 sequence is 16 residues long. Trimming shortened V by 4 bases and J by 7 bases, and 21 bases separated the two germline ends. Germline V lookup: CDR1 SGDLS, CDR2 YYNGEE. The CDR3 loop is CASSSIAWDGANEQFF. CDR3 sequence (DNA): TGTGCCAGCAGCTCCATAGCGTGGGACGGTGCGAATGAGCAGTTCTTC.

The chain employs TRBV7-3 and TRBJ2-2; 16 nucleotides match TRBD2. The V segment lost 5 bases and the J segment 6 bases; nucleotides outside the gene matches: 9. CDR3 length equals 18 residues. Germline V CDR1 and CDR2: SGHTA, FQGTGA. The CDR3 coding sequence is TGTGCCAGCAGCCCGGGACTAGCGGGAGGGCCCCGACCCGGGGAGCTGTTTTTT. Protein sequence: CASSPGLAGGPRPGELFF. The entire variable domain, with the rest obtained from reference TRBV7-3 and TRBJ2-2, is as follows: GAGVSQTPSNKVTEKGKYVELRCDPISGHTALYWYRQSLGQGPEFLIYFQGTGAADDSGLPNDRFFAVRPEGSVSTLKIQRTERGDSAVYLCASSPGLAGGPRPGELFFGEGSRLTVL.